Below are 5 T cell receptor beta chains sequenced from a single sample in a study of blood T cell repertoires in COVID-19. Measured with immunoSEQ multiplex PCR; TCRdb has only the in-frame clones, and not every one. The top ten clones hold 1.2% of a sample with around 250,000 clones, about 89% of them seen once. What was sequenced was PBMCs or T cells enriched from blood (not recorded which). Every receptor here comes from a human donor in a cohort exposed to, infected with or recovered from COVID-19 (not recorded which). The donor label of this sample is uncertain.

The V and J genes are TRBV12-5 and TRBJ1-1; D is uncertain. In germline, CDR1 is LGHNT, CDR2 FRNRAP. The CDR3 is made up of 13 amino acids. With 7 bases removed from V and 1 base from J, the gap between germline ends came to 10 bases. CDR3 residues: CASAPRQNTEAFF. The CDR3 nucleotides are TGTGCTAGTGCCCCCCGACAGAACACTGAAGCTTTCTTT.

The chain joins TRBV5-1 to TRBJ1-2, with D perhaps TRBD1 (5 bases). The CDR3 covers 14 residues. Trimming cost V 0 bases and J 2 bases, with 8 bases left between them. Germline V gene sequence: CDR1 SGHRS, CDR2 YFSETQ. The DNA of the CDR3 is TGCGCCAGCAGCTTGGGACAGCCGAACTATGGCTACACCTTC. Encoded protein: CASSLGQPNYGYTF. Supplemented by reference TRBV5-1 and TRBJ1-2, the full variable domain reads KAGVTQTPRYLIKTRGQQVTLSCSPISGHRSVSWYQQTPGQGLQFLFEYFSETQRNKGNFPGRFSGRQFSNSRSEMNVSTLELGDSALYLCASSLGQPNYGYTFGSGTRLTVV.

This rearrangement joins TRBV12-3 or TRBV12-4 to TRBJ2-7; D gene ambiguous. This CDR3 comprises 11 residues. Trimming took 1 base from V and 6 from J, leaving 4 bases between them. The CDR3 sequence: CASSLGSEQYF. The CDR3 DNA is TGTGCCAGCAGTTTAGGGAGCGAGCAGTACTTC.

The chain uses TRBV2 and TRBJ2-1, with D tentatively TRBD2 (6 bases). CDR1 and CDR2 (germline): SNHLY, FYNNEI. The germline V and J ends were trimmed by 6 bases and 0 bases, with 15 bases remaining between them. The CDR3 contains 16 residues. The CDR3, as DNA: TGTGCCAGCAGGGGGGGTTTATCCTTCTCCTACAATGAGCAGTTCTTC. Encoded protein: CASRGGLSFSYNEQFF.

V and J are TRBV5-1 and TRBJ1-1; 7 nucleotides line up with TRBD1. The CDR3 sequence is 13 residues long. Trimming at V came to 3 bases and at J to 4 bases, leaving 3 bases not matched to a gene. Germline values: CDR1 SGHRS, CDR2 YFSETQ. In DNA, the CDR3 is TGCGCCAGCAGCTGGACAGGTAGCACTGAAGCTTTCTTT. Amino acid sequence: CASSWTGSTEAFF.